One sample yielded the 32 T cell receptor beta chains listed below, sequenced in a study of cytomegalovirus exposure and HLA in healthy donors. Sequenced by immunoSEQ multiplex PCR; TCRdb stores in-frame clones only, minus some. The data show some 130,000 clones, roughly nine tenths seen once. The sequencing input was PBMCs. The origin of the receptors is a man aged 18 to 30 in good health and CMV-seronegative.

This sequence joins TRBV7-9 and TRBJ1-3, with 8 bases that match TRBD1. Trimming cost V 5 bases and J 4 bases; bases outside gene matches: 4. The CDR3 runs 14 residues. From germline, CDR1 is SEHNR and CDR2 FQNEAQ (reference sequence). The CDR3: CASSPTGEGNTIYF. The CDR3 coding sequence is TGTGCCAGCAGCCCGACAGGGGAGGGAAACACCATATATTTT.

The CDR3, as DNA: TGTGCCAGTAGAGTTGGCGGGGAAAAGCCGGAGCTGTTTTTT. Its translation: CASRVGGEKPELFF. The J gene is TRBJ2-2, the V gene TRBV19, with D tentatively TRBD2 (6 bases). Deletions cut 6 bases from V and 10 bases from J, with 18 bases between. The CDR3 is made up of 14 amino acids. From germline, CDR1 is LNHDA and CDR2 SQIVND (reference sequence).

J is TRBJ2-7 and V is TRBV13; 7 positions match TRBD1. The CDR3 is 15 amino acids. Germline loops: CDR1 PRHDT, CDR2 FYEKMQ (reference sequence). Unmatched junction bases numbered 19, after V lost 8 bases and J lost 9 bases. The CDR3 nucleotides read TGTGCCAGCCAGCTTCGGGACAGTTTCCCCCCATTGCAGTACTTC. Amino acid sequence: CASQLRDSFPPLQYF. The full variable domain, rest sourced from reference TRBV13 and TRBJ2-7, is AAGVIQSPRHLIKEKRETATLKCYPIPRHDTVYWYQQGPGQDPQFLISFYEKMQSDKGSIPDRFSAQQFSDYHSELNMSSLELGDSALYFCASQLRDSFPPLQYFGPGTRLTVT.

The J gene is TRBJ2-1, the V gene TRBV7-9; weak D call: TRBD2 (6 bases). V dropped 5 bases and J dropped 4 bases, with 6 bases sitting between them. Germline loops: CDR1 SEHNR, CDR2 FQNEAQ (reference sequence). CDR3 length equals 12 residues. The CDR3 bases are TGTGCCAGCAGCCGGGGGTACAATGAGCAGTTCTTC. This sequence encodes CASSRGYNEQFF.

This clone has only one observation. The CDR3 reads CASSLGAYEQFF. The CDR3, as DNA: TGCGCCAGCAGCTTGGGCGCTTATGAGCAGTTCTTC. The chain has TRBV5-1 and TRBJ2-1; D not certain. Germline V gene lookup returns CDR1 SGHRS and CDR2 YFSETQ. The CDR3 length is 12 residues. The V end lost 0 bases, the J end lost 8 bases, and 6 bases lay between the germline ends.

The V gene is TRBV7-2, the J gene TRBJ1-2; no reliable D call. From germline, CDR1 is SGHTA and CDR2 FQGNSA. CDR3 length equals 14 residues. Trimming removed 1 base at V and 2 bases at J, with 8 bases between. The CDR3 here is CASSLGGGNYGYTF. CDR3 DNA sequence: TGTGCCAGCAGCTTAGGAGGAGGGAACTATGGCTACACCTTC.

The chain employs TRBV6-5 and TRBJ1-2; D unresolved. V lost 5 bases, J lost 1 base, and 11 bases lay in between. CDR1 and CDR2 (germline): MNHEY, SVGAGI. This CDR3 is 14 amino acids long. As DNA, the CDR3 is TGTGCCAGCAGTCCGCACACCGTTAACTATGGCTACACCTTC. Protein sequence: CASSPHTVNYGYTF.

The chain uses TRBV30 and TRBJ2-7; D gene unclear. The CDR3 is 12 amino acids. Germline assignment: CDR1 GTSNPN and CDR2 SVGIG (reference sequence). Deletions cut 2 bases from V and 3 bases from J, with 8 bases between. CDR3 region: CAWSHGSYEQYF. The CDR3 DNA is TGTGCCTGGAGTCACGGTAGCTACGAGCAGTACTTC.

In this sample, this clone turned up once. CDR3 region: CSVLQGQKRGNTEAFF. CDR3 DNA sequence: TGCAGCGTCCTACAGGGACAAAAACGGGGTAACACTGAAGCTTTCTTT. The chain has TRBV29-1 and TRBJ1-1; tentatively, D is TRBD1 (6 bases). Trimming left V 6 bases short and J 2 bases short, with 22 bases between. CDR3 length: 16 amino acids. Looked up from germline, CDR1 is SQVTM and CDR2 is ANQGSEA. The entire variable domain, with the rest obtained from reference TRBV29-1 and TRBJ1-1, is as follows: SAVISQKPSRDICQRGTSLTIQCQVDSQVTMMFWYRQQPGQSLTLIATANQGSEATYESGFVIDKFPISRPNLTFSTLTVSNMSPEDSSIYLCSVLQGQKRGNTEAFFGQGTRLTVV.

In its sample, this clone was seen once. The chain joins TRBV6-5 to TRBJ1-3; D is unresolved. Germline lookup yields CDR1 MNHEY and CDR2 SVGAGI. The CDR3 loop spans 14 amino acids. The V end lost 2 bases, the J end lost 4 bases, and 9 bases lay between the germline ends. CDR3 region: CASSYHRSGNTIYF. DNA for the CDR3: TGTGCCAGCAGTTACCATCGAAGCGGAAACACCATATATTTT.

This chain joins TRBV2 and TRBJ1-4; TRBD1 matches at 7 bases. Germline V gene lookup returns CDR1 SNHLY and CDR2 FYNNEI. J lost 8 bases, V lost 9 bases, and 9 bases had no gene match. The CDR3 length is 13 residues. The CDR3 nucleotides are TGTGCCAGTTTGAGGGGGCAGGGGGAAAAACTGTTTTTT. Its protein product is CASLRGQGEKLFF.

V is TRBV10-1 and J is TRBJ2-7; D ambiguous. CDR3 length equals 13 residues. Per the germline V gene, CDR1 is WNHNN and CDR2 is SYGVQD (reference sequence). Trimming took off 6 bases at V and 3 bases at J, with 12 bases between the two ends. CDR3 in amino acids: CASSAAVSYEQYF. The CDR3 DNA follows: TGCGCCAGCAGCGCGGCGGTTAGCTACGAGCAGTACTTC.

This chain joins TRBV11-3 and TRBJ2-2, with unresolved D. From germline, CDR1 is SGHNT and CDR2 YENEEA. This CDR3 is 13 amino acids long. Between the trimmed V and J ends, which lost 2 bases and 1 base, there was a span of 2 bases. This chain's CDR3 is CASSLLNTGELFF. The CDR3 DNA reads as TGTGCCAGCAGCTTACTGAACACCGGGGAGCTGTTTTTT.

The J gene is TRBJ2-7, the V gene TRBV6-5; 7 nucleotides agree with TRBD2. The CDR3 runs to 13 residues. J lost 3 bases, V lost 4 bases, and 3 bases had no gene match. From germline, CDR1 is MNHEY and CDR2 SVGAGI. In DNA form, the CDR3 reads TGTGCCAGCAGTTGGGGAGGGGACTACGAGCAGTACTTC. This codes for CASSWGGDYEQYF.

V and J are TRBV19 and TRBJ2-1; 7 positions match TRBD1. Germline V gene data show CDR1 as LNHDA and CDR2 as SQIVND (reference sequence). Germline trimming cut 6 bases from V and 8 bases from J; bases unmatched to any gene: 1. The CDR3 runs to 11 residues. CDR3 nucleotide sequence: TGTGCCAGTAGGACAGGGCATGAGCAGTTCTTC. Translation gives CASRTGHEQFF.

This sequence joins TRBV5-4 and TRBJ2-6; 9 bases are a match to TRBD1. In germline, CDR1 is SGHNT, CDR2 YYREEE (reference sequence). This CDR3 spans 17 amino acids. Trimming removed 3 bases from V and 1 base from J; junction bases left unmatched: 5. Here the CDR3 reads CASSWPGQGSGANVLTF. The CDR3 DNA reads TGTGCCAGCAGCTGGCCGGGACAGGGTTCTGGGGCCAACGTCCTGACTTTC.

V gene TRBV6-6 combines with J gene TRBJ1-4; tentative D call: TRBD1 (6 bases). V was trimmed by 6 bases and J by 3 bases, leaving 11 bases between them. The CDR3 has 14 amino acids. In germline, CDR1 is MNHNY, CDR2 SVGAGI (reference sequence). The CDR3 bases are TGTGCCAGCAGGACAGGCTCGGCTAATGAAAAACTGTTTTTT. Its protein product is CASRTGSANEKLFF.

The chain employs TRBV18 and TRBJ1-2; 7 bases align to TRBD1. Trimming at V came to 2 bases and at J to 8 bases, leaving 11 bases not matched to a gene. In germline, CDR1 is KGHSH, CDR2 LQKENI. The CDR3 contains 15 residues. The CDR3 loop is CASSPTGDISIGYTF. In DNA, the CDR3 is TGTGCCAGCTCACCAACAGGGGATATCAGCATCGGCTACACCTTC.

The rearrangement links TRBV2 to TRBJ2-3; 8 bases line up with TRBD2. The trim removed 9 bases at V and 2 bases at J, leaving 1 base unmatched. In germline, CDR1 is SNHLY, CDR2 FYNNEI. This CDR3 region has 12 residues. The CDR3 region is CARRGATDTQYF. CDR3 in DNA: TGTGCCAGGCGGGGGGCCACAGATACGCAGTATTTT.

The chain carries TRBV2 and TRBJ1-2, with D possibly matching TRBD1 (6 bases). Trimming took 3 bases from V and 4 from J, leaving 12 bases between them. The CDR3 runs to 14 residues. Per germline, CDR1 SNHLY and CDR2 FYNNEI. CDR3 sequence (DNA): TGTGCCAGCAGTGAGGTCAGGGGAAGCTATGGCTACACCTTC. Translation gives CASSEVRGSYGYTF.

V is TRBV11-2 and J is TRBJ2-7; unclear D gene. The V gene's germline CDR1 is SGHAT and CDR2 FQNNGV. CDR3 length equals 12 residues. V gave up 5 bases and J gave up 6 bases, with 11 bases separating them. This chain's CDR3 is CASSLRLFEQYF. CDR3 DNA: TGTGCCAGCAGCCTCAGACTGTTCGAGCAGTACTTC. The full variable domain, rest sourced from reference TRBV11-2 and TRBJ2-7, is EAGVAQSPRYKIIEKRQSVAFWCNPISGHATLYWYQQILGQGPKLLIQFQNNGVVDDSQLPKDRFSAERLKGVDSTLKIQPAKLEDSAVYLCASSLRLFEQYFGPGTRLTVT.

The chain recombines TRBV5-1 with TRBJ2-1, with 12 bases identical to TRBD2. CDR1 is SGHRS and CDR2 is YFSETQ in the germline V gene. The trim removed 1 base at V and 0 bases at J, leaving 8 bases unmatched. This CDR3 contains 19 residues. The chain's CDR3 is CASSLPGTSGSSSYNEQFF. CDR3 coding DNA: TGCGCCAGCAGCTTGCCCGGGACTAGCGGGTCGAGCTCCTACAATGAGCAGTTCTTC.

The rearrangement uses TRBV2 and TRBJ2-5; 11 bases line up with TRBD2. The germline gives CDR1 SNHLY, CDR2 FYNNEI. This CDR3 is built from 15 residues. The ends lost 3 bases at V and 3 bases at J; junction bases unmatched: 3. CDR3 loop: CASSELLAGEETQYF. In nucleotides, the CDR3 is TGTGCCAGCAGTGAGTTACTAGCGGGAGAAGAGACCCAGTACTTC.

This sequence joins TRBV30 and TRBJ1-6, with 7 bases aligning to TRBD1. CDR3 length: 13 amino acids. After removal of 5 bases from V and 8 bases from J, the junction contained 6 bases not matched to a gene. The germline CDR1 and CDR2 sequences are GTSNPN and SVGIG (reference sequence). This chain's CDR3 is CAWEEGTDSPLHF. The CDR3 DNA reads TGTGCCTGGGAAGAAGGGACAGATTCACCCCTCCACTTT.

CDR3 nucleotide sequence: TGTGCCAGCAGTTACTCGACTAGCGGGAGTCCCTATGAGCAGTTCTTC. This codes for CASSYSTSGSPYEQFF. The chain employs TRBV6-5 and TRBJ2-1, with TRBD2 matching 12 bases. This CDR3 is built from 16 residues. J was trimmed by 8 bases and V by 0 bases; bases with no gene match: 5. Germline V gives CDR1 MNHEY, CDR2 SVGAGI.

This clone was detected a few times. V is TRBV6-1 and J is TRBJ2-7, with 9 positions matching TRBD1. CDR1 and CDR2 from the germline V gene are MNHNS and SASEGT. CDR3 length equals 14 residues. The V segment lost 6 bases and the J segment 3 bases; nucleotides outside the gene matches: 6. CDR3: CASSAGTGIYEQYF. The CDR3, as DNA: TGTGCCAGCAGCGCCGGGACAGGGATCTACGAGCAGTACTTC.

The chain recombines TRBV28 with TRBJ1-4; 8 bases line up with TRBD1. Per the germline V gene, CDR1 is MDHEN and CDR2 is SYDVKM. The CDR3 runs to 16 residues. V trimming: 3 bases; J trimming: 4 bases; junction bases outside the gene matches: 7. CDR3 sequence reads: CASSFPRTGINEKLFF. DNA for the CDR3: TGTGCCAGCAGTTTTCCCCGGACAGGGATTAATGAAAAACTGTTTTTT.

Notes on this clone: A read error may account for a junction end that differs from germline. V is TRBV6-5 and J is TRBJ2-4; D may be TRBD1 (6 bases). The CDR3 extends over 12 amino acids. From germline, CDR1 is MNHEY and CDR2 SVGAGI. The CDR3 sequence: CASSYGSTGRDF. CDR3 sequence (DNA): TGTGCCAGCAGTTACGGGTCAACAGGGCGAGACTTC.

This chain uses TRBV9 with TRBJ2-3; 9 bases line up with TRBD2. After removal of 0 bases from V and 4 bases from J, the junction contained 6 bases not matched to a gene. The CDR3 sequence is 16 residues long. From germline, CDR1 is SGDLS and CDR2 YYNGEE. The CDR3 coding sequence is TGTGCCAGCAGCGTAGCGCGGGGGGGCGGGGCAGATACGCAGTATTTT. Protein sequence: CASSVARGGGADTQYF.

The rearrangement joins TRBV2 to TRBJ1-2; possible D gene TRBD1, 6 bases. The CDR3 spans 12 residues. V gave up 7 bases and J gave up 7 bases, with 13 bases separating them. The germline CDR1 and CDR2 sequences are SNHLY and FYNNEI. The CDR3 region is CASMGHSAGYTF. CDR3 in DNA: TGTGCCAGCATGGGACATTCCGCTGGCTACACCTTC.

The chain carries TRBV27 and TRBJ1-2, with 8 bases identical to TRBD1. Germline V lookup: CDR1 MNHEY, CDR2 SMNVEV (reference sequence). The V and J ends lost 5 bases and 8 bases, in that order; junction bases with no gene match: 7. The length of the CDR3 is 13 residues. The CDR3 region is CASSRPGTGGYTF. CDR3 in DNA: TGTGCCAGCAGTAGACCCGGGACAGGCGGCTACACCTTC.

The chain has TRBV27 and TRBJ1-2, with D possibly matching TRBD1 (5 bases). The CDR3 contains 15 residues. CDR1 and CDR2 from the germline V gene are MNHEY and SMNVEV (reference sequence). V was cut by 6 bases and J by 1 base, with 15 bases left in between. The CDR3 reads CASRPHWDFNYGYTF. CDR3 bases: TGTGCCAGCAGACCCCACTGGGACTTTAACTATGGCTACACCTTC.